Sequencing of this T cell receptor beta chain was carried out in a study of shared clonotypes between healthy human individuals. Germline values: CDR1 SGHVS, CDR2 FQNEAQ. The CDR3 sequence is 14 residues long. Assay used: immunoSEQ multiplex PCR; TCRdb lists only in-frame clones, some missing. The repertoire holds some 1,100,000 clones, around three quarters seen once, with 0.5% to 0.6% in the top ten. V gene TRBV7-8 combines with J gene TRBJ2-7; possibly TRBD1 for D (7 bases). The receptor was derived from a young man in good health. Some clones in this sample may be carry-over from other donors' samples. The material sequenced was memory CD4+ T cells from PBMCs. Subset meaning: CD45RA-negative fraction. The CDR3 spells CVESRLAGGYEQYF. In DNA form, the CDR3 reads TGTGTTGAAAGTCGGCTGGCAGGGGGGTACGAGCAGTACTTC.